A selection of T cell receptor beta chains follows, all from one sample in a study of a mutant IDH1 vaccine in newly diagnosed glioma. Using immunoSEQ multiplex PCR, the repertoire was profiled, and TCRdb retains in-frame clones only, with some absent. This table holds fewer than 100,000 clones, about 90% found once. The starting material was PBMCs, obtained from a glioma patient treated with radiotherapy, temozolomide or both. The receptors stem from a woman aged 50 to 60 with glioma. The CDR3 runs from the conserved cysteine through the conserved F or W. Fields, in order: V gene, D gene, clone size, J gene, CDR3 protein, CDR3 DNA. The D gene is left open where the match is weak. Part of the rows lack a size; the others show once, few, many or a class for expanded clones.

V gene: TRBV30; D gene: TRBD2; clone size: .; J gene: TRBJ2-7; CDR3 protein: CAWSRDYDRPYEQYF; CDR3 DNA: TGTGCCTGGAGTCGGGACTACGACCGACCCTACGAGCAGTACTTC
V gene: TRBV7-9; D gene: TRBD2; clone size: .; J gene: TRBJ2-2; CDR3 protein: CASSLGLAGAVTGELFF; CDR3 DNA: TGTGCCAGCAGCCTCGGACTAGCGGGAGCGGTCACCGGGGAGCTGTTTTTT
V gene: TRBV6-6; D gene: .; clone size: .; J gene: TRBJ1-4; CDR3 protein: CASSYRVGEKLFF; CDR3 DNA: TGTGCCAGCAGTTACAGGGTTGGGGAAAAACTGTTTTTT
V gene: TRBV6-5; D gene: TRBD1; clone size: .; J gene: TRBJ1-1; CDR3 protein: CASSGRDRGETEAFF; CDR3 DNA: TGTGCCAGCAGTGGTCGGGACAGGGGGGAAACTGAAGCTTTCTTT
V gene: TRBV6-5; D gene: .; clone size: .; J gene: TRBJ1-5; CDR3 protein: CASMDSPGRGQPQHF; CDR3 DNA: TGTGCCAGCATGGACAGCCCTGGTCGGGGTCAGCCCCAGCATTTT
V gene: TRBV4-2; D gene: TRBD2; clone size: .; J gene: TRBJ2-1; CDR3 protein: CASSQYPSGSYNEQFF; CDR3 DNA: TGTGCCAGCAGCCAATATCCTAGCGGGAGCTACAATGAGCAGTTCTTC
V gene: TRBV28; D gene: .; clone size: .; J gene: TRBJ2-3; CDR3 protein: CASSLPGSTDTQYF; CDR3 DNA: TGTGCCAGCAGTTTACCCGGAAGCACAGATACGCAGTATTTT
V gene: TRBV4-2; D gene: TRBD2; clone size: .; J gene: TRBJ2-7; CDR3 protein: CASSQVGDYGHEQYF; CDR3 DNA: TGTGCCAGCAGCCAAGTTGGGGACTACGGACACGAGCAGTACTTC
V gene: TRBV25-1; D gene: .; clone size: .; J gene: TRBJ1-6; CDR3 protein: CASTEGPRSPLHF; CDR3 DNA: TGTGCCAGCACGGAGGGGCCTCGATCACCCCTCCACTTT
V gene: TRBV28; D gene: TRBD1; clone size: .; J gene: TRBJ1-2; CDR3 protein: CACRDRGPNYGYTF; CDR3 DNA: TGTGCCTGCCGGGACAGGGGGCCAAACTATGGCTACACCTTC
V gene: TRBV4-1; D gene: .; clone size: .; J gene: TRBJ2-3; CDR3 protein: CASSHIGRTKGTDTQYF; CDR3 DNA: TGCGCCAGCAGCCATATTGGACGAACCAAAGGGACAGATACGCAGTATTTT
V gene: TRBV7-9; D gene: TRBD1; clone size: .; J gene: TRBJ2-2; CDR3 protein: CASSPTGRGAGELFF; CDR3 DNA: TGTGCCAGCAGCCCGACAGGGCGTGGAGCCGGGGAGCTGTTTTTT
V gene: TRBV10-3; D gene: TRBD1; clone size: .; J gene: TRBJ1-2; CDR3 protein: CAINQGANYGYTF; CDR3 DNA: TGTGCCATCAATCAGGGGGCTAACTATGGCTACACCTTC
V gene: TRBV5-1; D gene: .; clone size: .; J gene: TRBJ2-2; CDR3 protein: CASSPTGTTGELFF; CDR3 DNA: TGCGCCAGCAGCCCAACAGGGACCACCGGGGAGCTGTTTTTT
V gene: TRBV28; D gene: TRBD1; clone size: .; J gene: TRBJ2-7; CDR3 protein: CASSHGTGGDEQYF; CDR3 DNA: TGTGCCAGCAGTCACGGGACAGGGGGTGACGAGCAGTACTTC
V gene: TRBV18; D gene: .; clone size: .; J gene: TRBJ2-2; CDR3 protein: CASSPRVLGDTGELFF; CDR3 DNA: TGTGCCAGCTCACCAAGAGTCCTAGGTGACACCGGGGAGCTGTTTTTT
V gene: TRBV19; D gene: TRBD1; clone size: .; J gene: TRBJ2-1; CDR3 protein: CASSIVRTGENEQFF; CDR3 DNA: TGTGCCAGTAGTATAGTACGGACAGGGGAAAATGAGCAGTTCTTC
V gene: TRBV28; D gene: TRBD1; clone size: once; J gene: TRBJ2-2; CDR3 protein: CASSGTGRGNTGELFF; CDR3 DNA: TGTGCCAGCAGTGGGACAGGGAGGGGGAACACCGGGGAGCTGTTTTTT
V gene: TRBV6-1; D gene: .; clone size: few; J gene: TRBJ1-2; CDR3 protein: CASTPRRGEGGYTF; CDR3 DNA: TGTGCCAGCACCCCCCGGAGGGGAGAAGGTGGCTACACCTTC
V gene: TRBV19; D gene: .; clone size: .; J gene: TRBJ2-7; CDR3 protein: CASSPRTAYEQYF; CDR3 DNA: TGTGCCAGTAGTCCCAGGACCGCCTACGAGCAGTACTTC
V gene: TRBV6-1; D gene: TRBD1; clone size: few; J gene: TRBJ1-5; CDR3 protein: CATKWRTGTNQPQHF; CDR3 DNA: TGTGCCACCAAGTGGCGGACAGGGACTAATCAGCCCCAGCATTTT
V gene: TRBV5-1; D gene: .; clone size: .; J gene: TRBJ2-7; CDR3 protein: CASSSGQPYEQYF; CDR3 DNA: TGCGCCAGCAGCTCCGGACAGCCCTACGAGCAGTACTTC
V gene: TRBV15; D gene: .; clone size: .; J gene: TRBJ2-3; CDR3 protein: CATSRDRLGAGTDTQYF; CDR3 DNA: TGTGCCACCAGCAGAGATCGTCTAGGAGCGGGCACAGATACGCAGTATTTT
V gene: TRBV5-1; D gene: .; clone size: once; J gene: TRBJ1-1; CDR3 protein: CASSTARTNTEAFF; CDR3 DNA: TGCGCCAGCAGCACGGCCCGAACGAACACTGAAGCTTTCTTT
V gene: TRBV6-5; D gene: .; clone size: .; J gene: TRBJ1-5; CDR3 protein: CASSLGSNQPQHF; CDR3 DNA: TGTGCCAGCAGTTTAGGAAGCAATCAGCCCCAGCATTTT
V gene: TRBV18; D gene: TRBD1; clone size: .; J gene: TRBJ2-2; CDR3 protein: CASSLTQGTGELFF; CDR3 DNA: TGTGCCAGCTCACTAACACAGGGGACCGGGGAGCTGTTTTTT
V gene: TRBV18; D gene: TRBD1; clone size: .; J gene: TRBJ2-1; CDR3 protein: CASSLGQGSYNEQFF; CDR3 DNA: TGTGCCAGCTCCCTGGGACAGGGATCCTACAATGAGCAGTTCTTC
V gene: TRBV2; D gene: .; clone size: .; J gene: TRBJ2-1; CDR3 protein: CASRPGGSVSYNEQFF; CDR3 DNA: TGTGCCAGCAGGCCCGGGGGTAGCGTCTCCTACAATGAGCAGTTCTTC
V gene: TRBV2; D gene: .; clone size: .; J gene: TRBJ2-2; CDR3 protein: CASSEQGGGELFF; CDR3 DNA: TGTGCCAGCAGTGAACAGGGTGGCGGGGAGCTGTTTTTT
V gene: TRBV4-2; D gene: .; clone size: .; J gene: TRBJ1-2; CDR3 protein: CASSQGAGGYTF; CDR3 DNA: TGTGCCAGCAGCCAAGGGGCAGGTGGCTACACCTTC
V gene: TRBV7-8; D gene: TRBD2; clone size: once; J gene: TRBJ2-7; CDR3 protein: CASSLKREAGWHEQYF; CDR3 DNA: TGTGCCAGCAGCCTGAAGCGGGAGGCGGGCTGGCACGAGCAGTACTTC
V gene: TRBV6-5; D gene: .; clone size: .; J gene: TRBJ1-2; CDR3 protein: CASRPLANYGYTF; CDR3 DNA: TGTGCCAGCCGCCCATTAGCTAACTATGGCTACACCTTC
V gene: TRBV11-2; D gene: .; clone size: .; J gene: TRBJ2-2; CDR3 protein: CASSLGQPGELFF; CDR3 DNA: TGTGCCAGCAGCTTAGGACAGCCCGGGGAGCTGTTTTTT
V gene: TRBV5-6; D gene: .; clone size: .; J gene: TRBJ2-7; CDR3 protein: CASSFQQGYEQYF; CDR3 DNA: TGTGCCAGCAGCTTCCAACAGGGCTACGAGCAGTACTTC
V gene: TRBV5-1; D gene: .; clone size: .; J gene: TRBJ1-1; CDR3 protein: CASSFKDTEAFF; CDR3 DNA: TGCGCCAGCAGCTTCAAAGACACTGAAGCTTTCTTT
V gene: TRBV28; D gene: .; clone size: .; J gene: TRBJ1-2; CDR3 protein: CASSPGVGYTF; CDR3 DNA: TGTGCCAGCAGTCCAGGTGTTGGCTACACCTTC
V gene: TRBV28; D gene: .; clone size: once; J gene: TRBJ2-5; CDR3 protein: CASSPGTVGKGETQYF; CDR3 DNA: TGTGCCAGCAGCCCAGGCACGGTGGGGAAGGGGGAGACCCAGTACTTC
V gene: TRBV10-1; D gene: .; clone size: .; J gene: TRBJ2-2; CDR3 protein: CASSEDRPTGELFF; CDR3 DNA: TGCGCCAGCAGTGAAGACAGGCCCACCGGGGAGCTGTTTTTT
V gene: TRBV5-8; D gene: TRBD2; clone size: .; J gene: TRBJ2-5; CDR3 protein: CASSFPSGGFETQYF; CDR3 DNA: TGTGCCAGCAGCTTCCCTAGCGGGGGCTTTGAGACCCAGTACTTC